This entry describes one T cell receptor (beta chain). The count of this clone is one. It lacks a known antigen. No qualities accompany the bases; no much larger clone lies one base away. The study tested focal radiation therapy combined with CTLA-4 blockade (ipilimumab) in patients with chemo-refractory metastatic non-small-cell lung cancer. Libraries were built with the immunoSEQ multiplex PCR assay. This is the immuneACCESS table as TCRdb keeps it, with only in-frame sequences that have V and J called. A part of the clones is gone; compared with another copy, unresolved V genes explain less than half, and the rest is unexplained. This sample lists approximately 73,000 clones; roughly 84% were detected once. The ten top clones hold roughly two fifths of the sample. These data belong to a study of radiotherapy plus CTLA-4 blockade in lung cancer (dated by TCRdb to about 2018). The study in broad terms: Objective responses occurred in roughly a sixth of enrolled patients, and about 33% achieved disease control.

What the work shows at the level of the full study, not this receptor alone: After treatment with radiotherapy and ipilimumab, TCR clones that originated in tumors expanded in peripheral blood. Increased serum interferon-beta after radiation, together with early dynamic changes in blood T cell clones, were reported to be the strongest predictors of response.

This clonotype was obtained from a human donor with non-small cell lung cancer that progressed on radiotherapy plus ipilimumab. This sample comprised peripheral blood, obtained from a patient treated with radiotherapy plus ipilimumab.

The nucleotides are TGTGCCAGCAGGGCAGCGAAGGGAGGGGGCACTGAAGCTTTCTTT. Its translation is CASRAAKGGGTEAFF. The chain couples TRBV6-1 to TRBJ1-1; TRBD1 might be the D gene, on 6 matching bases. A distance of 18 bases separates the germline ends of V and J, which lose 6 bases and 4 bases respectively. There are 15 amino acids in the CDR3, from cysteine to phenylalanine inclusive. Only the CDR3 part of the read is kept: 45 bases, read in frame from the first base. CDR1 and CDR2 (MNHNS, SASEGT) derive from the germline V gene.